These 5 T cell receptor beta chains were sequenced from one sample in a study of blood T cell repertoires in COVID-19. Method: immunoSEQ multiplex PCR; TCRdb's copy keeps in-frame clones and lacks some. The repertoire holds 150,000 or so clones, with over 85% as singletons. The sequenced sample consisted of peripheral blood. These receptors were taken from a woman in her forties or fifties with acute or convalescent COVID-19.

This clone was observed once. The gene calls are TRBV6-1 and TRBJ1-5; TRBD1 matches at 7 bases. V lost 4 bases, J lost 6 bases, and 21 bases stayed unmatched. The CDR3 consists of 19 residues. Germline V CDR1 and CDR2: MNHNS, SASEGT. The CDR3 reads CASSGPRGGRQGGAQPQHF. In DNA form, the CDR3 reads TGTGCCAGCAGTGGCCCCCGGGGGGGCAGACAGGGAGGAGCTCAGCCCCAGCATTTT.

The chain recombines TRBV27 with TRBJ1-5; D remains ambiguous. The V gene's germline CDR1 is MNHEY and CDR2 SMNVEV (reference sequence). Trimming cost V 5 bases and J 3 bases, with 8 bases left between them. This CDR3 is built from 13 residues. CDR3 sequence (DNA): TGTGCCAGCAGTCCAGTGCTCAATCAGCCCCAGCATTTT. Its protein product is CASSPVLNQPQHF.

This chain connects TRBV4-1 to TRBJ2-5; D is undetermined. This CDR3 comprises 14 residues. Per germline, CDR1 MGHRA and CDR2 YSYEKL. With 2 bases removed from V and 5 bases from J, the gap between germline ends came to 12 bases. In nucleotides, the CDR3 is TGCGCCAGCAGCCAACCCCGCCTATCGGAGACCCAGTACTTC. Translation: CASSQPRLSETQYF.

V and J are TRBV28 and TRBJ1-2, with 8 bases fitting TRBD1. Germline lookup yields CDR1 MDHEN and CDR2 SYDVKM. The CDR3 is 16 residues long. Losses at the gene ends were 2 bases for V and 4 bases for J; bases not matched to a gene: 9. The CDR3 DNA follows: TGTGCCAGCAGTTTAACAGGCGGGACAGGAGGCTATGGCTACACCTTC. Protein product: CASSLTGGTGGYGYTF.

This rearrangement joins TRBV3-1 (or the pseudogene TRBV3-2) to TRBJ1-6; possibly TRBD1 for D (5 bases). CDR1 is LGHDT and CDR2 is YNNKEL in the germline V gene (reference sequence). V shed 0 bases and J shed 8 bases, with 11 bases lying between them. The CDR3 is made up of 15 amino acids. The CDR3 protein is CASSQDPGTYSPLHF. The CDR3 bases are TGTGCCAGCAGCCAAGATCCCGGGACTTATTCACCCCTCCACTTT.